The next 26 T cell receptor beta chains were all read from a single sample in a study of blood T cells in healthy people across ages. Then a second PCR, running roughly 7 to 11 cycles, was carried out with a sample-barcoded 5' primer and a J-beta primer mix. TCRdb independently ran MiXCR on the 5' RACE reads; one entry per CDR3 protein. The sample includes 1.5 million to 2 million distinct CDR3 sequences, roughly 28% of them seen just once. The sequenced sample was blood. Receptors originate from a woman aged 30 to 39 in good health.

The chain has TRBV4-3 and TRBJ2-5; TRBD2 agrees at 10 bases. There are 18 residues in the CDR3. Germline loops: CDR1 LGHNA, CDR2 YSLEER. V lost 4 bases to trimming and J lost 1 base; unmatched junction nucleotides: 12. As DNA, the CDR3 is TGCGCCAGCAGCCTCCTGACTAGCGGGTCTGTGGGCCAAGAGACCCAGTACTTC. Protein sequence: CASSLLTSGSVGQETQYF.

The rearrangement links TRBV7-2 to TRBJ1-1; D unclear. The length of the CDR3 is 14 residues. CDR1 SGHTA and CDR2 FQGNSA come from the germline V gene. Trimming shortened V by 5 bases and J by 0 bases, and 10 bases separated the two germline ends. CDR3 sequence: CASSTGVLNTEAFF. The CDR3 bases are TGTGCCAGCAGCACCGGGGTCCTGAACACTGAAGCTTTCTTT.

V gene TRBV29-1 combines with J gene TRBJ2-7; D gene uncertain. V lost 6 bases and J 2 bases, leaving 8 bases between the germline ends. The CDR3 totals 11 residues. CDR1 is SQVTM, CDR2 ANQGSEA, per germline. CDR3 sequence (DNA): TGCAGCGTCTCAAGCCCCTACGAGCAGTACTTC. Its translation is CSVSSPYEQYF.

The V call is TRBV5-5, the J call TRBJ1-1; D gene unclear. The germline V gene encodes CDR1 SGHKS and CDR2 YYEKEE (reference sequence). V was cut by 2 bases and J by 8 bases, with 10 bases left in between. There are 12 residues in the CDR3. CDR3 in DNA: TGTGCCAGCAGCTTTTTGGCGGCAGAAGCTTTCTTT. The encoded protein is CASSFLAAEAFF.

This clonotype was counted many times. The chain links TRBV20-1 to TRBJ1-2; possible D gene TRBD1, 5 bases. The CDR3 spans 11 residues. V lost 2 bases, J lost 6 bases, and 7 bases lay in between. Germline V gene sequence: CDR1 DFQATT, CDR2 SNEGSKA (reference sequence). The CDR3 DNA follows: TGCAGTGCTAGATCAGGGAATGGCTACACCTTC. Its translation: CSARSGNGYTF.

This clonotype was recorded at least ten times. CDR3 sequence: CASSVPGTPYEQYF. CDR3 DNA sequence: TGTGCCAGCAGTGTCCCCGGGACACCCTACGAGCAGTACTTC. This chain connects TRBV6-5 to TRBJ2-7; TRBD1 is a possible D gene (6 bases). CDR3 length: 14 amino acids. V was pared by 5 bases and J by 2 bases, with 13 bases between. Germline values: CDR1 MNHEY, CDR2 SVGAGI.

The CDR3 is CASSPSGGRSDTQYF. For the CDR3, the DNA is TGTGCCAGCAGTCCTTCGGGGGGGCGATCAGATACGCAGTATTTT. The rearrangement joins TRBV7-7 to TRBJ2-3; 8 bases are a match to TRBD2. Germline CDR1 and CDR2: SSHAT and FNYEAQ (reference sequence). After removal of 6 bases from V and 4 bases from J, the junction contained 9 bases not matched to a gene. The CDR3 is 15 residues long. Based on the CDR3 plus reference TRBV7-7 and TRBJ2-3, the full variable domain is GAGVSQSPRYKVTKRGQDVTLRCDPISSHATLYWYQQALGQGPEFLTYFNYEAQPDKSGLPSDRFSAERPEGSISTLTIQRTEQRDSAMYRCASSPSGGRSDTQYFGPGTRLTVL.

The CDR3 is CASSLGRDGRTDTQYF. The CDR3 DNA reads TGTGCCAGCAGTTTAGGACGGGACGGGAGGACAGATACGCAGTATTTT. The chain couples TRBV12-3 or TRBV12-4 to TRBJ2-3; 7 nucleotides match TRBD2. V gave up 1 base and J gave up 3 bases; unmatched junction bases: 7. This CDR3 region has 16 residues.

V is TRBV20-1 and J is TRBJ2-7; a weak D match, TRBD1 (6 bases). The V and J ends lost 1 base and 7 bases respectively, with 14 bases between them. The CDR3 is made up of 13 amino acids. Germline V CDR1 and CDR2: DFQATT, SNEGSKA (reference sequence). CDR3 residues: CSARGTVGQEQYF. The CDR3 DNA reads TGCAGTGCTAGAGGGACAGTTGGTCAGGAGCAGTACTTC.

The chain is built from TRBV2 and TRBJ2-1; unclear D gene. There are 14 residues in the CDR3. Deletions cut 6 bases from V and 10 bases from J, with 19 bases between. Germline lookup yields CDR1 SNHLY and CDR2 FYNNEI. CDR3 sequence reads: CASSPYNPSVEQFF. The CDR3 DNA is TGTGCCAGCAGCCCGTATAATCCCTCGGTCGAGCAGTTCTTC.

This clonotype came up many times. This chain links TRBV20-1 with TRBJ2-7; D possibly matches TRBD1 or TRBD2 (5 bases each). Germline-derived CDR1 and CDR2 are DFQATT and SNEGSKA (reference sequence). V gave up 2 bases and J gave up 5 bases, with 13 bases separating them. This CDR3 has 13 amino acids. The CDR3 here is CSARIGTVNEQYF. The CDR3, as DNA: TGCAGTGCTAGAATAGGGACCGTGAACGAGCAGTACTTC.

Only a few counts were recorded for this clonotype. The J gene is TRBJ2-3, the V gene TRBV24-1, with 7 bases aligning to TRBD2. CDR3 length: 15 residues. The germline V gene encodes CDR1 KGHDR and CDR2 SFDVKD. The ends lost 3 bases at V and 6 bases at J; junction bases unmatched: 8. The CDR3 reads CATSDPRTSSDTQYF. The DNA of the CDR3 is TGTGCCACCAGTGATCCTAGGACTAGTTCGGATACGCAGTATTTT.

The gene calls are TRBV5-6 and TRBJ2-6, with D hard to call. The V gene lost 4 bases and the J gene lost 2 bases, with 10 bases spanning the gap. This CDR3 has 15 residues. Germline V lookup: CDR1 SGHDT, CDR2 YYEEEE. CDR3 nucleotide sequence: TGTGCCAGCAGCCCCCTGGGCCCTGGGGCCAACGTCCTGACTTTC. As protein: CASSPLGPGANVLTF.

This clonotype has ten or more counts. This chain connects TRBV4-2 to TRBJ2-5, with D possibly matching TRBD2 (5 bases). This CDR3 region has 16 residues. V lost 8 bases and J 1 base, leaving 20 bases between the germline ends. Germline assignment: CDR1 LGHNA and CDR2 YNFKEQ. The CDR3 region is CASEPLLRGSQETQYF. In DNA form, the CDR3 reads TGTGCCAGCGAGCCCCTTTTGCGCGGGTCCCAAGAGACCCAGTACTTC.

The gene calls are TRBV11-2 and TRBJ1-1; a possible D gene is TRBD1 (6 bases). Trimming shortened V by 6 bases and J by 8 bases, and 13 bases separated the two germline ends. The CDR3 sequence is 12 residues long. CDR1 SGHAT and CDR2 FQNNGV come from the germline V gene. In nucleotides, the CDR3 is TGTGCCAGCAGGTCGTCGGACAGCGAAGCTTTCTTT. Protein product: CASRSSDSEAFF. The entire variable domain, with the rest obtained from reference TRBV11-2 and TRBJ1-1, is as follows: EAGVAQSPRYKIIEKRQSVAFWCNPISGHATLYWYQQILGQGPKLLIQFQNNGVVDDSQLPKDRFSAERLKGVDSTLKIQPAKLEDSAVYLCASRSSDSEAFFGQGTRLTVV.

This clonotype was recorded a few times. The genes are TRBV4-3 and TRBJ2-4; 7 bases are shared with TRBD1. The end of the DNA is better explained by TRBJ2-7, so the J call may be wrong. This CDR3 is built from 15 residues. In germline, CDR1 is LGHNA, CDR2 YSLEER. CDR3 residues: CASSQDGGQFYEQYF. CDR3 nucleotides: TGCGCCAGCAGCCAAGATGGGGGACAGTTCTACGAGCAGTACTTC.

This rearrangement joins TRBV7-2 to TRBJ2-1; the D gene is possibly TRBD2 (6 bases). This CDR3 has 14 amino acids. V was shortened by 1 base and J by 10 bases, with 14 bases between the two germline ends. Germline V lookup: CDR1 SGHTA, CDR2 FQGNSA. The CDR3: CASSLEGAGREQFF. CDR3 DNA: TGTGCCAGCAGCTTAGAAGGGGCGGGGAGGGAGCAGTTCTTC.

The chain uses TRBV6-5 and TRBJ1-1, with D unclear. Between the trimmed V and J ends, which lost 6 bases and 6 bases, there was a span of 11 bases. The CDR3 covers 12 residues. Germline assignment: CDR1 MNHEY and CDR2 SVGAGI. The CDR3 region is CASSEGVAEAFF. CDR3 coding DNA: TGTGCCAGCAGCGAAGGTGTGGCTGAAGCTTTCTTT.

The sample holds a few counts of this clonotype. The V gene is TRBV7-2, the J gene TRBJ2-7; D is undetermined. The V end lost 1 base, the J end lost 3 bases, and 10 bases lay between the germline ends. There are 14 residues in the CDR3. The germline CDR1 and CDR2 sequences are SGHTA and FQGNSA. CDR3 in amino acids: CASSLVVVSYEQYF. CDR3 sequence (DNA): TGTGCCAGCAGCTTAGTGGTCGTTAGCTACGAGCAGTACTTC.

This clonotype was observed at least ten times. The chain links TRBV12-3 or TRBV12-4 to TRBJ2-7, with 9 bases identical to TRBD2. Losses at the gene ends were 9 bases for V and 1 base for J; bases not matched to a gene: 10. CDR3 size: 15 residues. The CDR3 bases are TGTGCCAGTCAGACTAGCGGTTCCTTTTCCTACGAGCAGTACTTC. It specifies CASQTSGSFSYEQYF.

This clonotype was counted a few times. The chain is built from TRBV15 and TRBJ2-3; D possibly matches TRBD1 or TRBD2 (6 bases each). Germline-derived CDR1 and CDR2 are LNHNV and YYDKDF (reference sequence). The CDR3 has 12 amino acids. V was cut by 8 bases and J by 14 bases, with 20 bases left in between. CDR3 protein: CATSGAWGDAYF. The CDR3 DNA follows: TGTGCCACCTCAGGGGCTTGGGGGGATGCGTATTTT.

This clonotype was counted only a few times. The CDR3 DNA reads TGTGCCAGCAGCTTGCCGACAGGGCGTTCTGGGGCCAACGTCCTGACTTTC. Its translation is CASSLPTGRSGANVLTF. This chain joins TRBV7-2 and TRBJ2-6; 7 bases are a match to TRBD1. The CDR3 is made up of 17 amino acids. The germline V gene has CDR1 SGHTA and CDR2 FQGNSA. After removal of 3 bases from V and 1 base from J, the junction contained 6 bases not matched to a gene.

In its sample, this clonotype was seen many times. The genes are TRBV3-1 and TRBJ2-4, with D perhaps assigned TRBD1 or TRBD2 (5 bases each). This CDR3 comprises 18 residues. V was shortened by 1 base and J by 2 bases, with 18 bases between the two germline ends. Germline-derived CDR1 and CDR2 are LGHDT and YNNKEL (reference sequence). CDR3 sequence reads: CASSQGWGPLGSKNIQYF. The CDR3 DNA reads TGTGCCAGCAGCCAAGGTTGGGGACCCCTCGGGTCCAAAAACATTCAGTACTTC.

The rearrangement links TRBV24-1 to TRBJ2-3; D could derive from TRBD1 or TRBD2 (6 bases each). Germline CDR1 is KGHDR and CDR2 is SFDVKD. Trimming shortened V by 4 bases and J by 5 bases, and 9 bases separated the two germline ends. CDR3 length equals 13 residues. CDR3 bases: TGTGCCACCAGTGAGGGGGGCGTAGATACGCAGTATTTT. It yields the protein CATSEGGVDTQYF.

V usage is TRBV20-1 and J usage is TRBJ2-3; D might be TRBD2 (6 bases). This CDR3 contains 15 residues. Per the germline V gene, CDR1 is DFQATT and CDR2 is SNEGSKA (reference sequence). V lost 6 bases, J lost 2 bases, and 18 bases lay in between. DNA of the CDR3: TGCAGTGCCACAGCACCGGGACTTTACACAGATACGCAGTATTTT. It codes for CSATAPGLYTDTQYF.

The rearrangement joins TRBV7-2 to TRBJ2-3; 12 positions agree with TRBD2. The CDR3 is 17 residues long. The junction had 7 bases not matched to a gene; V was cut back by 5 bases and J by 1 base. The germline V gene encodes CDR1 SGHTA and CDR2 FQGNSA. CDR3 sequence reads: CASSASRLAGGTDTQYF. DNA of the CDR3: TGTGCCAGCAGCGCGTCTCGACTAGCGGGAGGCACAGATACGCAGTATTTT.